The present TCR beta chain was sequenced within a study of CD8 T cells in Susac syndrome. The CDR3 covers 15 residues. V lost 8 bases and J 3 bases, leaving 16 bases between the germline ends. The germline V gene has CDR1 KGHDR and CDR2 SFDVKD. Random-hexamer reverse transcription was applied to roughly 0.5 to 1 ug RNA. In TCRdb, the immunoSEQ multiplex PCR reads were re-called with MiXCR into one record per CDR3 protein. This sample has some 65,000 distinct CDR3 sequences; over 85% occur once, and the top ten carry about 0.6%. The chain links TRBV24-1 to TRBJ1-5; perhaps TRBD1 as D (5 bases). The source material was CD8+ T cells from PBMCs. The sequence came from a human donor with multiple sclerosis. The CDR3 DNA reads as TGTGCCACCAAACGGGGAGGGGTGTACAATCAGCCCCAGCATTTT. This encodes CATKRGGVYNQPQHF.